This T cell receptor beta chain was captured in a study of blood T cells in healthy people across ages. The germline gives CDR1 SQVTM, CDR2 ANQGSEA. CDR3 length: 14 amino acids. Alongside a J-beta primer mix, a sample-barcoded 5' primer served in a second PCR lasting roughly 7 to 12 cycles. TCRdb reprocessed the 5' RACE reads via MiXCR and lists one record per CDR3 protein. This sample carries 800,000 to 1,300,000 distinct CDR3 sequences, roughly a quarter of them seen once, and the ten largest clones take around 0.75%. Comment on this clonotype: A read error may produce the germline difference seen at one junction end.

A further study also used this sample, focusing on T cells of mothers and their children.

The sequenced sample was blood. This clonotype originated in a girl aged 2 to 9 in good health. The J gene is TRBJ2-5, the V gene TRBV29-1, with D maybe TRBD1 (6 bases). The J call could be wrong; TRBJ2-7 is a better fit for the DNA end. The CDR3 DNA follows: TGCAGCGTCAGGAACGGGACACACTCCTGCGAGCAGTACTTC. It is translated as CSVRNGTHSCEQYF.